One T cell receptor (beta chain) is described in this entry. What it binds is not known. The sample belongs to a study of Ad26.COV2.S vaccination and SARS-CoV-2 variants. Trimming cost V 3 bases and J 3 bases, with 10 bases left between them. This CDR3 is built from 13 residues. The germline CDR1 and CDR2 sequences are SGHRS and YFSETQ. Study-level findings and limits: Spike-specific CD8+ and CD4+ T cell responses reportedly showed substantial breadth after vaccination. Vaccine and placebo groups showed comparable non-spike TCR breadth. Spike-specific TCR breadth in vaccine recipients exceeded that seen in placebo recipients.

Described treatment: roughly 19 received Ad26.COV2.S at low or high dose, single or two shots; about five received placebo; per-sample allocation not given. On day 63 after the first injection, vaccine and placebo recipients gave samples. The assay was immunoSEQ multiplex PCR, and TCRdb's table has in-frame clones only and misses some. The sample shows around 450,000 clones, 80% to 90% of them seen only once. This sequence originates from a person between 18 and 65 years old who received the Ad26.COV2.S COVID-19 vaccine or a placebo. The chain couples TRBV5-1 to TRBJ2-7; D is tentatively TRBD1 or TRBD2 (5 bases each). This material consisted of peripheral blood, taken in a trial of Ad26.COV2.S vaccine versus placebo. CDR3 nucleotides: TGCGCCAGCAGCTGGGACGTAAGCTACGAGCAGTACTTC. As protein: CASSWDVSYEQYF. The variable domain in full, with the rest retrieved from reference TRBV5-1 and TRBJ2-7, is KAGVTQTPRYLIKTRGQQVTLSCSPISGHRSVSWYQQTPGQGLQFLFEYFSETQRNKGNFPGRFSGRQFSNSRSEMNVSTLELGDSALYLCASSWDVSYEQYFGPGTRLTVT.